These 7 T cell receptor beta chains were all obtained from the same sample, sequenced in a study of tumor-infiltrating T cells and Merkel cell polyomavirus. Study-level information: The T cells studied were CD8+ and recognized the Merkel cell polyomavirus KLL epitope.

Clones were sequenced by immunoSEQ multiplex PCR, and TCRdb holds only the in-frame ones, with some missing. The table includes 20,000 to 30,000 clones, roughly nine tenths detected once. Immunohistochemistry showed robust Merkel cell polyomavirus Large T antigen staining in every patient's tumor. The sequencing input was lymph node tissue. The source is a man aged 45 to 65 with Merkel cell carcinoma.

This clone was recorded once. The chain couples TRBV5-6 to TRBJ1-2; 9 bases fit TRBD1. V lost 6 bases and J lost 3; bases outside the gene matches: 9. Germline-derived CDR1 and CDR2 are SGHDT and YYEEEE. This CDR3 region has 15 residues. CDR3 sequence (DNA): TGTGCCAGCAACAGTGGACAGGGGAGGGACTATGGCTACACCTTC. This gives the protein CASNSGQGRDYGYTF.

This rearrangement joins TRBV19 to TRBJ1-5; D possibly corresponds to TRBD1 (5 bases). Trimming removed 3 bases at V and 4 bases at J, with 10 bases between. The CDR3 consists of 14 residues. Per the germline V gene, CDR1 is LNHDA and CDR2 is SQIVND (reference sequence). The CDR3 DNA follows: TGTGCCAGTAGTATCGGCAGGGATAATCAGCCCCAGCATTTT. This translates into CASSIGRDNQPQHF.

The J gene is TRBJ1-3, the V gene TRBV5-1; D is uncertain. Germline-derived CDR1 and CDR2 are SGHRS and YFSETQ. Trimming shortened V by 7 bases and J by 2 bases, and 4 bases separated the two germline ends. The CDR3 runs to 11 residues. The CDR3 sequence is CASGAGNTIYF. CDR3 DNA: TGCGCCAGCGGAGCTGGAAACACCATATATTTT.

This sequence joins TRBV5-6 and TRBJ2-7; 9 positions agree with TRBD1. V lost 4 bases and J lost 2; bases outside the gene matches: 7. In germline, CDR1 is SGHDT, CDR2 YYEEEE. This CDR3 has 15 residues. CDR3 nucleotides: TGTGCCAGCAGCCCCGACAGGGGGATGCCCTACGAGCAGTACTTC. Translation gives CASSPDRGMPYEQYF. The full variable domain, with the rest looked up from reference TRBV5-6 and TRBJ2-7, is DAGVTQSPTHLIKTRGQQVTLRCSPKSGHDTVSWYQQALGQGPQFIFQYYEEEERQRGNFPDRFSGHQFPNYSSELNVNALLLGDSALYLCASSPDRGMPYEQYFGPGTRLTVT.

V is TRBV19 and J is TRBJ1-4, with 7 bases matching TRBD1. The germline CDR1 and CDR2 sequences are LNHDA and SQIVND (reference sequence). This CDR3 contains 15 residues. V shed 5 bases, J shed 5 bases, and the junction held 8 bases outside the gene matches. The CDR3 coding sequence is TGTGCCAGTAGTCCAGGACAGGTGCGGAATGAAAAACTGTTTTTT. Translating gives CASSPGQVRNEKLFF.

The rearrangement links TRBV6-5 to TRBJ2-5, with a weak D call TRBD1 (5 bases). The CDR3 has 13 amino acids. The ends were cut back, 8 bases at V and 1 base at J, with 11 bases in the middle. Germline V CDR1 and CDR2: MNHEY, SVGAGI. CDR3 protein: CASRRQTQETQYF. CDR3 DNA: TGTGCCAGCCGGAGACAGACCCAAGAGACCCAGTACTTC.

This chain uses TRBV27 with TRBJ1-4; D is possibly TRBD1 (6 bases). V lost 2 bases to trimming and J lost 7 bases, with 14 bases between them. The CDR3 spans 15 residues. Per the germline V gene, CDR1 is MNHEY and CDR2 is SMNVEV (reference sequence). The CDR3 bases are TGTGCCAGCAGTTTAGCTACAGGGTTCGGTGAAAAACTGTTTTTT. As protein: CASSLATGFGEKLFF. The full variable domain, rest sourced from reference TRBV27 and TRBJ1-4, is EAQVTQNPRYLITVTGKKLTVTCSQNMNHEYMSWYRQDPGLGLRQIYYSMNVEVTDKGDVPEGYKVSRKEKRNFPLILESPSPNQTSLYFCASSLATGFGEKLFFGSGTQLSVL.